Following are 20 T cell receptor beta chains from one sample sequenced in a study of cytotoxic CD8 clonotypes in ibrutinib-treated CLL. Using immunoSEQ multiplex PCR, the repertoire was profiled, and TCRdb retains in-frame clones only, with some absent. The table has 270,000 or so clones, less than 85% seen once; the top ten hold about 5%. Sequenced material: PBMCs, taken at disease progression, from a patient treated with ibrutinib. The receptors here all came from a human donor with chronic lymphocytic leukemia.

The chain employs TRBV5-1 and TRBJ2-5; 14 nucleotides agree with TRBD2. Unmatched junction bases numbered 5, after V lost 3 bases and J lost 4 bases. This CDR3 has 16 amino acids. Per germline, CDR1 SGHRS and CDR2 YFSETQ. The CDR3 DNA is TGCGCCAGCAGCTCCAGACTAGCGGGAGGGCCAGAGACCCAGTACTTC. Protein product: CASSSRLAGGPETQYF.

This clone came up once. This chain joins TRBV29-1 and TRBJ2-7; 8 bases agree with TRBD2. The V segment lost 3 bases and the J segment 6 bases; nucleotides outside the gene matches: 10. The CDR3 has 14 residues. Per germline, CDR1 SQVTM and CDR2 ANQGSEA. DNA for the CDR3: TGCAGCGTTGACATAGCGGGAAGGAAAGGCGAGCAGTACTTC. This codes for CSVDIAGRKGEQYF.

This rearrangement joins TRBV9 to TRBJ2-1, with TRBD1 matching over 9 bases. CDR1 SGDLS and CDR2 YYNGEE come from the germline V gene. The V and J ends lost 0 bases and 6 bases, in that order; junction bases with no gene match: 4. The CDR3 is made up of 15 amino acids. The CDR3 DNA reads as TGTGCCAGCAGCGTAGGGACAGGGGTTGGCAATGAGCAGTTCTTC. Its translation: CASSVGTGVGNEQFF.

This sequence joins TRBV27 and TRBJ2-7; TRBD2 aligns across 8 bases. Trimming took 7 bases from V and 6 from J; bases not matched to a gene: 8. Germline CDR1 MNHEY, CDR2 SMNVEV (reference sequence). The CDR3 runs to 13 residues. The CDR3 here is CASIGTRSREQYF. In DNA, the CDR3 is TGTGCCAGCATCGGGACTAGGAGTCGCGAGCAGTACTTC.

The DNA for the CDR3 is TGTGCCAGCAGCTCCACAGGGCCCGCCTACGAGCAGTACTTC. Its protein product is CASSSTGPAYEQYF. The genes are TRBV7-8 and TRBJ2-7, with a weak D call TRBD1 (6 bases). The CDR3 length is 14 residues. Germline CDR1 and CDR2: SGHVS and FQNEAQ. Trimming removed 4 bases at V and 2 bases at J, with 12 bases between. Together with reference TRBV7-8 and TRBJ2-7, the CDR3 gives the full variable domain: GAGVSQSPRYKVAKRGQDVALRCDPISGHVSLFWYQQALGQGPEFLTYFQNEAQLDKSGLPSDRFFAERPEGSVSTLKIQRTQQEDSAVYLCASSSTGPAYEQYFGPGTRLTVT.

The rearrangement links TRBV27 to TRBJ2-3; possibly TRBD2 for D (7 bases). The V gene's germline CDR1 is MNHEY and CDR2 SMNVEV (reference sequence). V was pared by 5 bases and J by 3 bases, with 15 bases between. The CDR3 consists of 15 residues. The CDR3 nucleotides are TGTGCCAGCAGTCCCCACAGGGAGGGGACAGATACGCAGTATTTT. Protein: CASSPHREGTDTQYF.

This clone was found once. The chain couples TRBV6-5 to TRBJ2-3, with D uncertain. V lost 10 bases, J lost 1 base, and 12 bases lay in between. Germline CDR1 and CDR2: MNHEY and SVGAGI. The CDR3 length is 13 residues. In DNA, the CDR3 is TGTGCCATCAAAGGAAGGGGCACAGATACGCAGTATTTT. Translating it yields CAIKGRGTDTQYF.

Turning to this clone: The same CDR3 can be traced to other DNA sequences in this sample. The chain combines TRBV18 with TRBJ1-4, with unresolved D. V was cut by 1 base and J by 7 bases, with 7 bases left in between. Germline V CDR1 and CDR2: KGHSH, LQKENI. This CDR3 region has 13 residues. CDR3 sequence: CASSPRVGEKLFF. CDR3 nucleotides: TGTGCCAGCTCACCACGAGTGGGTGAAAAACTGTTTTTT.

The chain uses TRBV6-5 and TRBJ2-7; 8 positions match TRBD1. There are 14 residues in the CDR3. After removal of 2 bases from V and 7 bases from J, the junction contained 7 bases not matched to a gene. From germline, CDR1 is MNHEY and CDR2 SVGAGI. The CDR3 loop is CASSYAGQGWEQYF. In DNA, the CDR3 is TGTGCCAGCAGTTACGCAGGACAGGGATGGGAGCAGTACTTC.

This clone has a single count. The rearrangement joins TRBV7-2 to TRBJ2-5, with TRBD1 identical over 10 bases. CDR3 size: 14 residues. Trimming cost V 5 bases and J 5 bases; bases outside gene matches: 5. Germline CDR1 and CDR2: SGHTA and FQGNSA. CDR3 nucleotides: TGTGCCAGCAGCCCGACAGGGGGCGGGGAGACCCAGTACTTC. It specifies CASSPTGGGETQYF.

The chain couples TRBV15 to TRBJ2-5; D remains ambiguous. Germline CDR1 LNHNV, CDR2 YYDKDF (reference sequence). This CDR3 region has 14 residues. Trimming removed 0 bases from V and 2 bases from J, with 7 bases in between. The CDR3 here is CATSRDRTQETQYF. CDR3 coding DNA: TGTGCCACCAGCAGAGATCGAACTCAAGAGACCCAGTACTTC.

As regards this clone: This same CDR3 is encoded by further DNA sequences in the sample. DNA for the CDR3: TGTGCCAGCTCACCGGGGGGCACAGATACGCAGTATTTT. This sequence encodes CASSPGGTDTQYF. The chain is built from TRBV18 and TRBJ2-3, with D perhaps assigned TRBD1 or TRBD2 (5 bases each). The CDR3 is 13 amino acids. Germline V gene lookup returns CDR1 KGHSH and CDR2 LQKENI. The ends were cut back, 3 bases at V and 1 base at J, with 5 bases in the middle.

This clone was counted a few times. The genes are TRBV2 and TRBJ2-1; the D gene is possibly TRBD2 (7 bases). CDR3 size: 13 residues. V shed 9 bases and J shed 4 bases, with 13 bases lying between them. The germline gives CDR1 SNHLY, CDR2 FYNNEI. The CDR3 is CARRGTNYNEQFF. The CDR3 DNA reads TGTGCCAGAAGGGGGACTAATTACAATGAGCAGTTCTTC.

V is TRBV5-6 and J is TRBJ2-7, with 8 bases matching TRBD1. The CDR3 consists of 13 residues. V lost 6 bases, J lost 3 bases, and 5 bases stayed unmatched. Per the germline V gene, CDR1 is SGHDT and CDR2 is YYEEEE. The CDR3 DNA reads as TGTGCCAGCACAGGGGGCTGGCACTACGAGCAGTACTTC. Translating gives CASTGGWHYEQYF.

The chain carries TRBV9 and TRBJ2-2; no reliable D call. There are 12 residues in the CDR3. Trimming cost V 7 bases and J 5 bases, with 9 bases left between them. CDR1 and CDR2 from the germline V gene are SGDLS and YYNGEE. For the CDR3, the DNA is TGTGCCAGCGGCGACGGGACCGGGGAGCTGTTTTTT. Translating gives CASGDGTGELFF.

The table lists this clone with a few counts. This rearrangement joins TRBV5-1 to TRBJ1-4, with D possibly being TRBD1 (5 bases). This CDR3 has 16 amino acids. CDR1 is SGHRS, CDR2 YFSETQ, per germline. Trimming took 0 bases from V and 0 from J, leaving 9 bases between them. The CDR3 reads CASSLAGGATNEKLFF. CDR3 in DNA: TGCGCCAGCAGCTTGGCCGGGGGGGCAACTAATGAAAAACTGTTTTTT.

This clone has more than one count but fewer than ten. V usage is TRBV5-1 and J usage is TRBJ1-2, with 7 bases lining up with TRBD1. The CDR3 has 18 residues. The germline CDR1 and CDR2 sequences are SGHRS and YFSETQ. V shed 0 bases, J shed 4 bases, and the junction held 15 bases outside the gene matches. Here the CDR3 DNA reads TGCGCCAGCAGCTTGGTTTGGCAGGGGGAACTGCTCGGCTATGGCTACACCTTC. It encodes CASSLVWQGELLGYGYTF. The full variable domain, completed using reference TRBV5-1 and TRBJ1-2, is KAGVTQTPRYLIKTRGQQVTLSCSPISGHRSVSWYQQTPGQGLQFLFEYFSETQRNKGNFPGRFSGRQFSNSRSEMNVSTLELGDSALYLCASSLVWQGELLGYGYTFGSGTRLTVV.

This clone occurred a few times. The V call is TRBV6-6, the J call TRBJ2-2, with TRBD1 matching 10 bases. The CDR3 runs to 16 residues. V was pared by 6 bases and J by 2 bases, with 6 bases of the junction left unmatched. CDR1 and CDR2 from the germline V gene are MNHNY and SVGAGI (reference sequence). In DNA form, the CDR3 reads TGTGCCAGCAGGAGGGGACAGGGGAAAAACACCGGGGAGCTGTTTTTT. Translating gives CASRRGQGKNTGELFF.

CDR3 coding DNA: TGTGCCAGCAGCTTAACGACAGGATTTGAAGCTTTCTTT. Protein product: CASSLTTGFEAFF. The chain carries TRBV11-3 and TRBJ1-1; a weak D match, TRBD1 (6 bases). Trimming left V 2 bases short and J 7 bases short, with 11 bases between. CDR1 is SGHNT and CDR2 is YENEEA in the germline V gene. The CDR3 length is 13 residues.

The gene calls are TRBV2 and TRBJ1-3, with D perhaps TRBD1 (6 bases). Germline CDR1 and CDR2: SNHLY and FYNNEI. The CDR3 loop spans 14 amino acids. Deletions cut 6 bases from V and 7 bases from J, with 16 bases between. The CDR3 coding sequence is TGTGCCAGCAGACGTAGGGGGGCGGATAACACCATATATTTT. Translated, it gives CASRRRGADNTIYF.